Below are 27 T cell receptor beta chains sequenced from a single sample in a study of identical twins. TCRdb re-analysed the 5' RACE reads in MiXCR, keeping a single row per CDR3 protein. The repertoire holds approximately 590,000 distinct CDR3 sequences, with nearly 10% as singletons. The data were also submitted as part of a second study, on yellow fever vaccine responses in identical twins.

The specimen was PBMCs. The receptors were sampled from a woman aged 18-29 years in good health.

This clonotype was detected only a few times. The chain recombines TRBV12-3 or TRBV12-4 with TRBJ2-1; 12 bases agree with TRBD2. The ends lost 7 bases at V and 7 bases at J; junction bases unmatched: 5. This CDR3 is 14 amino acids long. The CDR3 DNA reads as TGTGCCAGCACTCAAACTAGCGGGAGGAATGAGCAGTTCTTC. Its protein is CASTQTSGRNEQFF.

A few counts support this clonotype. The chain carries TRBV29-1 and TRBJ2-1; no definite D call. Germline assignment: CDR1 SQVTM and CDR2 ANQGSEA. The V end lost 5 bases, the J end lost 1 base, and 9 bases lay between the germline ends. The CDR3 has 13 residues. The CDR3 sequence is CSVLGKSYNEQFF. The DNA of the CDR3 is TGCAGCGTTCTGGGCAAGTCCTACAATGAGCAGTTCTTC.

This clonotype came up once. This chain links TRBV7-8 with TRBJ2-7, with TRBD1 matching 9 bases. Losses at the gene ends were 1 base for V and 4 bases for J; bases not matched to a gene: 11. Per the germline V gene, CDR1 is SGHVS and CDR2 is FQNEAQ. The CDR3 is 17 residues long. The CDR3 protein is CASSLESMNRGLYEQYF. The CDR3 DNA sequence: TGTGCCAGCAGCTTAGAATCTATGAACAGGGGGCTGTACGAGCAGTACTTC.

This clonotype was detected only a few times. The V and J genes are TRBV18 and TRBJ1-5; TRBD1 matches 7 bases. Germline V gene sequence: CDR1 KGHSH, CDR2 LQKENI. The CDR3 extends over 15 amino acids. V lost 5 bases, J lost 2 bases, and 6 bases stayed unmatched. The CDR3 DNA follows: TGTGCCAGCTCATCAACAGGGGTGGGCAATCAGCCCCAGCATTTT. This translates into CASSSTGVGNQPQHF.

This clonotype was counted between two and nine times. The CDR3 spells CSAPWTGGSYEQYF. CDR3 nucleotides: TGCAGTGCACCATGGACAGGGGGGTCCTACGAGCAGTACTTC. The rearrangement uses TRBV20-1 and TRBJ2-7; 10 nucleotides agree with TRBD1. The CDR3 totals 14 residues. The germline V gene encodes CDR1 DFQATT and CDR2 SNEGSKA (reference sequence). J gave up 1 base and V 6 bases, and 6 bases lay outside the gene matches.

This clonotype was seen repeatedly, ten times or more. The V and J genes are TRBV12-3 or TRBV12-4 and TRBJ2-1; 7 bases match TRBD1. CDR3 length: 14 amino acids. V shed 5 bases, J shed 8 bases, and the junction held 9 bases outside the gene matches. The CDR3 sequence: CASSPQGKIDEQFF. The CDR3 nucleotides read TGTGCCAGCAGTCCACAGGGGAAGATAGATGAGCAGTTCTTC.

This clonotype was seen at least ten times. This chain uses TRBV19 with TRBJ2-1; the D gene could be TRBD1 or TRBD2 (5 bases each). Trimming left V 3 bases short and J 11 bases short, with 8 bases between. The CDR3 runs 11 residues. Germline V gene data show CDR1 as LNHDA and CDR2 as SQIVND (reference sequence). The CDR3 reads CASSIRDQQFF. In nucleotides, the CDR3 is TGTGCCAGTAGTATCCGGGACCAGCAGTTCTTC.

DNA of the CDR3: TGTGCCAGCTCACCCGCGGCTAGCGGGAGAAGTTACAATGAGCAGTTCTTC. It is translated as CASSPAASGRSYNEQFF. The chain employs TRBV18 and TRBJ2-1, with 10 nucleotides matching TRBD2. The length of the CDR3 is 17 residues. V dropped 3 bases and J dropped 4; count of bases not matched to a gene: 9. CDR1 and CDR2 from the germline V gene are KGHSH and LQKENI.

This clonotype has more than one count but fewer than ten. The genes are TRBV11-2 and TRBJ2-3, with TRBD1 matching over 9 bases. The CDR3 is made up of 15 amino acids. Germline CDR1 SGHAT, CDR2 FQNNGV. V was pared by 5 bases and J by 4 bases, with 7 bases of the junction left unmatched. CDR3 sequence: CASSHWDRAADTQYF. The CDR3 coding sequence is TGTGCCAGCAGCCACTGGGACAGGGCGGCAGATACGCAGTATTTT.

This clonotype was recorded at least ten times. DNA for the CDR3: TGTGCCTGGAGTGGATACAATGAGCAGTTCTTC. This translates into CAWSGYNEQFF. The chain employs TRBV30 and TRBJ2-1; no clear D gene. The CDR3 covers 11 residues. Per the germline V gene, CDR1 is GTSNPN and CDR2 is SVGIG (reference sequence). V shed 1 base and J shed 4 bases, with 2 bases lying between them.

This clonotype has at least ten counts. The chain is built from TRBV6-2 or TRBV6-3 and TRBJ2-2; TRBD2 is a possible D gene (6 bases). The germline V gene has CDR1 MNHEY and CDR2 SVGEGT. The V gene lost 7 bases and the J gene lost 6 bases, with 18 bases spanning the gap. The CDR3 is 15 residues long. The CDR3 sequence: CASTLTRTVAGELFF. CDR3 in DNA: TGTGCCAGCACCCTGACTAGAACGGTCGCCGGGGAGCTGTTTTTT.

The rearrangement uses TRBV6-5 and TRBJ2-7, with D perhaps TRBD1 (6 bases). The CDR3 consists of 13 residues. Deletions cut 4 bases from V and 2 bases from J, with 9 bases between. Germline CDR1 MNHEY, CDR2 SVGAGI. The CDR3 region is CASSWDTTYEQYF. DNA of the CDR3: TGTGCCAGCAGTTGGGACACCACCTACGAGCAGTACTTC.

The rearrangement joins TRBV6-1 to TRBJ1-1; 7 bases line up with TRBD1. CDR1 and CDR2 (germline): MNHNS, SASEGT. The CDR3 has 12 amino acids. Trimming removed 3 bases from V and 7 bases from J; junction bases left unmatched: 2. As DNA, the CDR3 is TGTGCCAGCAGTGAGAGGACAGGTGAAGCTTTCTTT. It translates to CASSERTGEAFF.

The chain is built from TRBV20-1 and TRBJ2-7; D may correspond to TRBD1 or TRBD2 (5 bases each). Germline CDR1 is DFQATT and CDR2 is SNEGSKA (reference sequence). The CDR3 runs 15 residues. Trimming left V 3 bases short and J 6 bases short, with 21 bases between. CDR3 amino acids: CSARDPVRPGPEQYF. The CDR3 nucleotides read TGCAGTGCTAGGGATCCTGTGAGGCCGGGGCCCGAGCAGTACTTC.

This clonotype occurred a few times. CDR3 coding DNA: TGCAGTGCTAGCCGGGACAGGGGGCCCGAGGGCGAGCAGTACTTC. Its protein product is CSASRDRGPEGEQYF. V gene TRBV20-1 combines with J gene TRBJ2-7, with TRBD1 matching 12 bases. The germline V gene encodes CDR1 DFQATT and CDR2 SNEGSKA (reference sequence). Trimming removed 3 bases from V and 6 bases from J; junction bases left unmatched: 9. The CDR3 spans 15 residues.

This clonotype was seen only a few times. This chain links TRBV20-1 with TRBJ1-2; TRBD1 agrees at 10 bases. Looked up from germline, CDR1 is DFQATT and CDR2 is SNEGSKA (reference sequence). V gave up 0 bases and J gave up 5 bases; unmatched junction bases: 6. This CDR3 comprises 15 residues. Here the CDR3 reads CSARDLGQGVYGYTF. For the CDR3, the DNA is TGCAGTGCTAGAGATCTAGGACAGGGGGTGTATGGCTACACCTTC.

This clonotype was detected a few times. The CDR3 region has the DNA TGCAGTGCTAGGAGGGGTGGAGGACAGCTCAATGAAAAACTGTTTTTT. Amino acids: CSARRGGGQLNEKLFF. J is TRBJ1-4 and V is TRBV20-1; D might be TRBD1 (6 bases). Germline V CDR1 and CDR2: DFQATT, SNEGSKA (reference sequence). This CDR3 comprises 16 residues. The V and J ends lost 3 bases and 5 bases respectively, with 19 bases between them.

This clonotype was detected many times. The CDR3 DNA sequence: TGTGCCAGCAGTTTCTTCGCGGGAGGCTTATACAATGAGCAGTTCTTC. Translation gives CASSFFAGGLYNEQFF. The chain links TRBV12-3 or TRBV12-4 to TRBJ2-1, with 8 nucleotides matching TRBD2. V trimming: 3 bases; J trimming: 4 bases; junction bases outside the gene matches: 8. This CDR3 has 16 amino acids.

This clonotype was detected ten times or more. The V call is TRBV12-3 or TRBV12-4, the J call TRBJ2-1; 8 bases align to TRBD2. The junction had 8 bases not matched to a gene; V was cut back by 8 bases and J by 8 bases. This CDR3 spans 13 amino acids. The CDR3 spells CASGERGIDEQFF. The CDR3 DNA follows: TGTGCCAGCGGTGAGCGGGGGATAGATGAGCAGTTCTTC.

The chain employs TRBV11-2 and TRBJ2-7, with D tentatively TRBD1 or TRBD2 (7 bases each). CDR3 size: 16 residues. The germline CDR1 and CDR2 sequences are SGHAT and FQNNGV. V gave up 5 bases and J gave up 3 bases, with 20 bases separating them. The CDR3 nucleotides are TGTGCCAGCAGCCTCCTCGGGGGAGGGGGCGGCTACGAGCAGTACTTC. Translating it yields CASSLLGGGGGYEQYF.

This clonotype was recorded at least ten times. The rearrangement links TRBV28 to TRBJ2-5; no clear D gene. The CDR3 runs 14 residues. Germline V gene data show CDR1 as MDHEN and CDR2 as SYDVKM. V gave up 7 bases and J gave up 0 bases, with 12 bases separating them. The DNA of the CDR3 is TGTGCCAGCACCTCAGTGGAACACCAAGAGACCCAGTACTTC. This translates into CASTSVEHQETQYF.

The sample holds a few counts of this clonotype. V and J are TRBV7-8 and TRBJ2-3; 7 bases agree with TRBD2. The V segment lost 2 bases and the J segment 1 base; nucleotides outside the gene matches: 6. Germline V gives CDR1 SGHVS, CDR2 FQNEAQ. This CDR3 is built from 16 residues. CDR3: CASSLMMLAGTDTQYF. DNA for the CDR3: TGTGCCAGCAGCTTAATGATGCTAGCGGGCACAGATACGCAGTATTTT.

This rearrangement joins TRBV7-2 to TRBJ2-5; D ambiguous. Germline V CDR1 and CDR2: SGHTA, FQGNSA. CDR3 length: 15 amino acids. Trimming removed 3 bases at V and 2 bases at J, with 13 bases between. The CDR3, as DNA: TGTGCCAGCAGCTTGACCAGTAGCCCTCAAGAGACCCAGTACTTC. As protein: CASSLTSSPQETQYF.

V usage is TRBV29-1 and J usage is TRBJ2-5; TRBD1 agrees at 9 bases. The CDR3 consists of 13 residues. The V and J ends lost 5 bases and 6 bases, in that order; junction bases with no gene match: 7. Germline V gives CDR1 SQVTM, CDR2 ANQGSEA. The CDR3, as DNA: TGCAGCGTTCTAACAGGGGGCGGAAAGACCCAGTACTTC. Encoded protein: CSVLTGGGKTQYF.

This clonotype was detected ten times or more. J is TRBJ1-1 and V is TRBV7-8; D ambiguous. The V gene lost 1 base and the J gene lost 1 base, with 10 bases spanning the gap. This CDR3 contains 15 residues. Looked up from germline, CDR1 is SGHVS and CDR2 is FQNEAQ. The CDR3 DNA is TGTGCCAGCAGCTTAGGGAATCCAGCGAACACTGAAGCTTTCTTT. Translated: CASSLGNPANTEAFF.

CDR3 amino acids: CSARRSDTSSTDTQYF. CDR3 sequence (DNA): TGCAGTGCTCGAAGATCGGACACTTCTAGCACAGATACGCAGTATTTT. The rearrangement joins TRBV20-1 to TRBJ2-3, with TRBD1 as a possible D gene (5 bases). Germline V lookup: CDR1 DFQATT, CDR2 SNEGSKA (reference sequence). Trimming took 5 bases from V and 0 from J, leaving 18 bases between them. The CDR3 spans 16 residues.

The rearrangement uses TRBV4-3 and TRBJ2-5; possible D gene TRBD2, 5 bases. This CDR3 comprises 14 residues. The V gene lost 1 base and the J gene lost 4 bases, with 10 bases spanning the gap. From germline, CDR1 is LGHNA and CDR2 YSLEER. The CDR3 DNA is TGCGCCAGCAGCCAAGGGGAGTCGGGAGAGACCCAGTACTTC. Translation: CASSQGESGETQYF.